This T cell receptor (beta chain) was documented in a study of shared clonotypes between healthy human individuals. Study information: CD4 naive cells filled three plates per donor, CD4 memory three, CD8 naive two and CD8 memory one.

This clone was detected once. Running of the assay took place at deep level. Per the original data handling: Filtering differed because ImmunoSEQ produced junction-only sequences that carried no quality scores. The assay was immunoSEQ multiplex PCR, and TCRdb's table has in-frame clones only and misses some. V and J calls and clone size are as listed in that table; D and trimming were resolved from the DNA. The table shows approximately 340,000 clones, with roughly 70% occurring only once. This CDR3 has 14 amino acids. The germline V gene encodes CDR1 SGHRS and CDR2 YFSETQ. V shed 4 bases and J shed 2 bases, with 12 bases lying between them.

V and J are TRBV5-1 and TRBJ1-2; TRBD1 is a possible D gene (6 bases). This receptor was identified in a man between 25 and 39 years old in good health. The specimen sequenced was memory CD4+ T cells sorted from blood. Described subset: CD45RA-negative fraction. The CDR3 bases are TGCGCCAGCAGCCAATTTGACAGGAACTATGGCTACACCTTC. It translates to CASSQFDRNYGYTF.